A single sample is the source of the 28 T cell receptor beta chains below, sequenced in a study of CD8 T cells in Susac syndrome. An amount of RNA that ranged from roughly 0.45 to 1 ug was reverse transcribed with random hexamers. TCRdb passed the immunoSEQ multiplex PCR reads through MiXCR, listing each CDR3 protein once. The repertoire holds 75,000 to 95,000 distinct CDR3 sequences, with 95% as singletons. Sequencing input: CD8+ T cells from PBMCs. Receptor source: a human donor with Susac syndrome.

The chain has TRBV12-3 or TRBV12-4 and TRBJ2-2; 8 bases are shared with TRBD1. The V segment lost 3 bases and the J segment 8 bases; nucleotides outside the gene matches: 11. This CDR3 comprises 16 residues. CDR3 protein: CASSFAQTGAAGELFF. The CDR3 DNA reads as TGTGCCAGCAGTTTCGCCCAGACAGGGGCGGCGGGGGAGCTGTTTTTT.

V usage is TRBV6-2 or TRBV6-3 and J usage is TRBJ2-5, with 7 bases aligning to TRBD2. Germline values: CDR1 MNHEY, CDR2 SVGEGT. Trimming cost V 5 bases and J 1 base; bases outside gene matches: 7. The CDR3 length is 15 residues. CDR3 loop: CASSKTGGSQETQYF. CDR3 in DNA: TGTGCCAGCAGTAAAACGGGAGGATCCCAAGAGACCCAGTACTTC.

The genes are TRBV2 and TRBJ2-5, with a possible D match to TRBD1 (6 bases). Germline V gene data show CDR1 as SNHLY and CDR2 as FYNNEI. The V and J ends lost 3 bases and 4 bases respectively, with 15 bases between them. The CDR3 is 15 residues long. CDR3 in amino acids: CASSEGRGLGETQYF. CDR3 in DNA: TGTGCCAGCAGTGAGGGCAGGGGTCTCGGAGAGACCCAGTACTTC. Supplemented by reference TRBV2 and TRBJ2-5, the full variable domain reads EPEVTQTPSHQVTQMGQEVILRCVPISNHLYFYWYRQILGQKVEFLVSFYNNEISEKSEIFDDQFSVERPDGSNFTLKIRSTKLEDSAMYFCASSEGRGLGETQYFGPGTRLLVL.

The rearrangement uses TRBV15 and TRBJ2-3; D not certain. This CDR3 region has 15 residues. Between the trimmed V and J ends, which lost 3 bases and 0 bases, there was a span of 10 bases. Germline lookup yields CDR1 LNHNV and CDR2 YYDKDF (reference sequence). CDR3 loop: CATSSSRKSTDTQYF. In nucleotides, the CDR3 is TGTGCCACCAGCAGTTCCCGGAAAAGCACAGATACGCAGTATTTT.

This clonotype appeared a single time. The chain carries TRBV28 and TRBJ2-1, with D hard to call. In germline, CDR1 is MDHEN, CDR2 SYDVKM. Trimming took off 10 bases at V and 5 bases at J, with 21 bases between the two ends. The CDR3 sequence is 15 residues long. The CDR3 spells CATSYLGQANNEQFF. The CDR3 DNA reads TGTGCCACTTCCTACCTAGGGCAGGCGAACAATGAGCAGTTCTTC. Together with reference TRBV28 and TRBJ2-1, the CDR3 gives the full variable domain: DVKVTQSSRYLVKRTGEKVFLECVQDMDHENMFWYRQDPGLGLRLIYFSYDVKMKEKGDIPEGYSVSREKKERFSLILESASTNQTSMYLCATSYLGQANNEQFFGPGTRLTVL.

This clonotype appeared once. The V gene is TRBV9, the J gene TRBJ1-2, with 7 bases fitting TRBD1. The ends lost 2 bases at V and 4 bases at J; junction bases unmatched: 8. Germline values: CDR1 SGDLS, CDR2 YYNGEE. The length of the CDR3 is 15 residues. CDR3 in DNA: TGTGCCAGCAGCGTTCGAGGGGGCATGGGCTATGGCTACACCTTC. Translating gives CASSVRGGMGYGYTF.

The chain uses TRBV13 and TRBJ2-1; 12 positions match TRBD2. Germline V CDR1 and CDR2: PRHDT, FYEKMQ (reference sequence). The CDR3 runs 16 residues. V shed 6 bases, J shed 5 bases, and the junction held 8 bases outside the gene matches. The CDR3 is CASRFGTSGLNNEQFF. In DNA, the CDR3 is TGTGCCAGCAGATTCGGGACTAGCGGGTTGAACAATGAGCAGTTCTTC.

This clonotype was counted a single time. This rearrangement joins TRBV4-1 to TRBJ1-1; 7 bases are a match to TRBD1. With V trimmed by 0 bases and J by 5 bases, 15 bases remained unmatched. The CDR3 consists of 18 residues. Per germline, CDR1 MGHRA and CDR2 YSYEKL. The DNA of the CDR3 is TGCGCCAGCAGCCAAGAGTCTTTTTTAGGGGGCACGGAGACTGAAGCTTTCTTT. Protein product: CASSQESFLGGTETEAFF.

The rearrangement joins TRBV12-3 or TRBV12-4 to TRBJ1-1; D may be TRBD1 (6 bases). The ends were cut back, 6 bases at V and 6 bases at J, with 8 bases in the middle. CDR3 length equals 11 residues. The CDR3 DNA reads TGTGCCAGCAGAACAGGGCCTGAAGCTTTCTTT. Protein: CASRTGPEAFF.

This clonotype was recorded only once. This chain uses TRBV9 with TRBJ2-3; 8 bases match TRBD1. The V and J ends lost 4 bases and 6 bases, in that order; junction bases with no gene match: 10. Germline CDR1 and CDR2: SGDLS and YYNGEE. CDR3 length: 15 residues. The CDR3 bases are TGTGCCAGCAGCACCCCGGACAGGGATATTGATACGCAGTATTTT. Protein: CASSTPDRDIDTQYF. Full variable domain (remainder filled in from reference TRBV9 and TRBJ2-3): DSGVTQTPKHLITATGQRVTLRCSPRSGDLSVYWYQQSLDQGLQFLIQYYNGEERAKGNILERFSAQQFPDLHSELNLSSLELGDSALYFCASSTPDRDIDTQYFGPGTRLTVL.

Concerning this clonotype itself: At one boundary the junction diverges from the germline segment, which might be a read error. The gene calls are TRBV20-1 and TRBJ2-5; 8 nucleotides line up with TRBD2. Germline values: CDR1 DFQATT, CDR2 SNEGSKA (reference sequence). The CDR3 runs to 14 residues. CDR3 protein: CSARDRASGETQYF. CDR3 bases: TGCAGCGCTAGAGATAGGGCTAGCGGGGAGACCCAGTACTTC.

CDR3 protein: CASSLARQGGNEAFF. CDR3 DNA sequence: TGTGCCAGCAGCTTAGCGCGGCAGGGAGGTAATGAAGCTTTCTTT. The V gene is TRBV7-2, the J gene TRBJ1-1, with D maybe TRBD1 (5 bases). V lost 0 bases and J 7 bases, leaving 15 bases between the germline ends. The CDR3 length is 15 residues. The germline V gene has CDR1 SGHTA and CDR2 FQGNSA.

The rearrangement joins TRBV29-1 to TRBJ2-2; D perhaps matches TRBD1 (6 bases). CDR3 length: 14 residues. Looked up from germline, CDR1 is SQVTM and CDR2 is ANQGSEA. Deletions cut 5 bases from V and 2 bases from J, with 12 bases between. The CDR3 nucleotides read TGCAGCGTTCCCTCCGGGACAAACACCGGGGAGCTGTTTTTT. Protein: CSVPSGTNTGELFF.

The chain combines TRBV27 with TRBJ2-7, with D perhaps matching TRBD1 or TRBD2 (6 bases each). CDR1 and CDR2 from the germline V gene are MNHEY and SMNVEV (reference sequence). The V gene lost 2 bases and the J gene lost 6 bases, with 11 bases spanning the gap. CDR3 length equals 13 residues. In DNA form, the CDR3 reads TGTGCCAGCAGTTTACGGGGGCCCTTCGAGCAGTACTTC. Translation gives CASSLRGPFEQYF.

The chain carries TRBV12-5 and TRBJ1-2; D is unresolved. Germline CDR1 is LGHNT and CDR2 is FRNRAP. Trimming stripped 0 bases from V and 2 bases from J, with 10 bases between. CDR3 length: 15 residues. CDR3 DNA sequence: TGTGCTAGTGGTTTGGTAGGACGACTCAACTATGGCTACACCTTC. The encoded protein is CASGLVGRLNYGYTF.

The chain is built from TRBV6-5 and TRBJ1-5; no clear D. Germline V gene data show CDR1 as MNHEY and CDR2 as SVGAGI. The CDR3 runs 15 residues. Trimming left V 7 bases short and J 0 bases short, with 13 bases between. The CDR3 nucleotides read TGTGCCAGCAAATATGAGAAAAGTAGCAATCAGCCCCAGCATTTT. Amino acid sequence: CASKYEKSSNQPQHF.

V gene TRBV29-1 combines with J gene TRBJ2-3; 9 nucleotides line up with TRBD2. Germline CDR1 and CDR2: SQVTM and ANQGSEA. This CDR3 spans 13 amino acids. Trimming removed 4 bases from V and 6 bases from J; junction bases left unmatched: 5. This CDR3 reads CSVVQREADTQYF. In DNA, the CDR3 is TGCAGCGTTGTGCAGCGGGAGGCGGATACGCAGTATTTT.

The chain recombines TRBV29-1 with TRBJ2-2; perhaps TRBD1 as D (6 bases). This CDR3 comprises 12 residues. The germline gives CDR1 SQVTM, CDR2 ANQGSEA. V was pared by 6 bases and J by 4 bases, with 9 bases between. The DNA for the CDR3 is TGCAGCGTCCGAGGGGGCACCGGGGAGCTGTTTTTT. Protein: CSVRGGTGELFF.

V is TRBV5-6 and J is TRBJ1-1; the D gene is possibly TRBD1 (5 bases). V was trimmed by 2 bases and J by 4 bases, leaving 12 bases between them. Germline values: CDR1 SGHDT, CDR2 YYEEEE. This CDR3 has 14 residues. CDR3 in DNA: TGTGCCAGCAGCTTTGGGGGAGAAGGCACTGAAGCTTTCTTT. Its protein product is CASSFGGEGTEAFF.

The chain links TRBV4-1 to TRBJ2-2; D remains ambiguous. The CDR3 is made up of 12 amino acids. Trimming left V 2 bases short and J 7 bases short, with 5 bases between. Germline CDR1 is MGHRA and CDR2 is YSYEKL. The CDR3 nucleotides read TGCGCCAGCAGCCAACTTATCGGGGAGCTGTTTTTT. It codes for CASSQLIGELFF.

The chain couples TRBV19 to TRBJ2-7, with 9 nucleotides matching TRBD1. The CDR3 sequence is 14 residues long. Germline CDR1 is LNHDA and CDR2 is SQIVND (reference sequence). With V trimmed by 8 bases and J by 5 bases, 10 bases remained unmatched. The CDR3 loop is CASGRRQGDDEQYF. CDR3 nucleotide sequence: TGTGCCAGTGGCCGGAGACAGGGGGACGACGAGCAGTACTTC.

The chain is built from TRBV19 and TRBJ2-1, with 7 bases aligning to TRBD2. The germline V gene has CDR1 LNHDA and CDR2 SQIVND (reference sequence). V gave up 0 bases and J gave up 4 bases; unmatched junction bases: 6. This CDR3 is built from 16 residues. CDR3 nucleotides: TGTGCCAGTAGTATAGAGGTGGGGAGGGGTTACAATGAGCAGTTCTTC. Translating it yields CASSIEVGRGYNEQFF. The full variable domain, in which reference TRBV19 and TRBJ2-1 provide the parts outside the CDR3, is DGGITQSPKYLFRKEGQNVTLSCEQNLNHDAMYWYRQDPGQGLRLIYYSQIVNDFQKGDIAEGYSVSREKKESFPLTVTSAQKNPTAFYLCASSIEVGRGYNEQFFGPGTRLTVL.

The genes are TRBV4-1 and TRBJ2-1; D might be TRBD2 (5 bases). CDR1 is MGHRA and CDR2 is YSYEKL in the germline V gene. V lost 3 bases and J lost 5, with 11 bases in between. The CDR3 runs 14 residues. CDR3 coding DNA: TGCGCCAGCAGCCACTCGACTAAACACAATGAGCAGTTCTTC. Translating it yields CASSHSTKHNEQFF.

The chain links TRBV2 to TRBJ2-6; 7 bases align to TRBD2. The CDR3 is 16 residues long. The germline V gene has CDR1 SNHLY and CDR2 FYNNEI. V gave up 7 bases and J gave up 0 bases; unmatched junction bases: 6. CDR3 loop: CASITGGDSGANVLTF. CDR3 DNA: TGTGCCAGCATCACTGGGGGGGACTCTGGGGCCAACGTCCTGACTTTC.

The CDR3 sequence: CASSGRVGDTEAFF. The CDR3 coding sequence is TGTGCCAGCAGTGGGAGGGTTGGGGACACTGAAGCTTTCTTT. The genes are TRBV12-3 or TRBV12-4 and TRBJ1-1; D is undetermined. Trimming cost V 5 bases and J 3 bases, with 13 bases left between them. The CDR3 has 14 amino acids.

The V call is TRBV5-6, the J call TRBJ2-1; D perhaps matches TRBD2 (6 bases). The V and J ends lost 0 bases and 0 bases respectively, with 13 bases between them. The germline V gene has CDR1 SGHDT and CDR2 YYEEEE. The CDR3 runs to 17 residues. The chain's CDR3 is CASSLATSYPSYNEQFF. The CDR3 DNA reads as TGTGCCAGCAGCTTGGCCACTAGCTACCCCTCCTACAATGAGCAGTTCTTC.

The V call is TRBV7-6, the J call TRBJ2-3; D call uncertain. Trimming stripped 1 base from V and 4 bases from J, with 6 bases between. Germline V gene sequence: CDR1 SGHVS, CDR2 FNYEAQ. The CDR3 has 13 amino acids. Written as DNA, the CDR3 is TGTGCCAGCAGCTTAGAGACCCCAGATACGCAGTATTTT. This gives the protein CASSLETPDTQYF.

The chain joins TRBV19 to TRBJ2-6, with D perhaps TRBD1 (5 bases). Germline-derived CDR1 and CDR2 are LNHDA and SQIVND (reference sequence). There are 14 residues in the CDR3. V lost 3 bases, J lost 3 bases, and 6 bases lay in between. CDR3 region: CASSIRVGANVLTF. DNA of the CDR3: TGTGCCAGTAGTATCAGGGTTGGGGCCAACGTCCTGACTTTC.